A single sample is the source of the 8 T cell receptor beta chains below, sequenced in a study of beta chain features in type 1 diabetes. The authors reverse transcribed all of the isolated RNA, so sequencing captured expressed TCRB transcripts. This table comes from immunoSEQ multiplex PCR, and its TCRdb copy is limited to in-frame clones, with some not included. The table shows 400,000 or so clones, with over 8.5% occurring only once. Study-level points and caveats: Type 1 diabetes patients had TCRB CDR3s that were shorter (moderately but significantly so) in all four CD4+ subsets.

Their antigen targets remain unknown. The sequenced sample was central memory CD4+ T cells from blood. Receptor source: a man younger than 40 with type 1 diabetes.

V gene TRBV29-1 combines with J gene TRBJ2-1, with TRBD2 as a possible D gene (5 bases). From germline, CDR1 is SQVTM and CDR2 ANQGSEA. V lost 3 bases and J lost 4, with 10 bases in between. This CDR3 has 13 residues. CDR3 sequence reads: CSVDGLPYNEQFF. DNA for the CDR3: TGCAGCGTTGACGGACTCCCATACAATGAGCAGTTCTTC.

This clone was recorded at least ten times. The CDR3 is CASSLLAVNTEAFF. The CDR3 nucleotides are TGTGCCAGCAGTTTATTGGCAGTGAACACTGAAGCTTTCTTT. The genes are TRBV27 and TRBJ1-1; D remains unclear. The CDR3 sequence is 14 residues long. Per germline, CDR1 MNHEY and CDR2 SMNVEV (reference sequence). Trimming left V 1 base short and J 0 bases short, with 6 bases between.

This clone was observed a few times. At one end the junction does not follow the germline gene, possibly because of a read error. The V gene is TRBV10-3, the J gene TRBJ2-3; the match to TRBD1 covers 7 bases. This CDR3 is built from 15 residues. Germline CDR1 ENHRY, CDR2 SYGVKD. For the CDR3, the DNA is TGTGCCAGCAGTACTACAGGGGAAGCTACAGATACGCAGTATTTT. Its translation: CASSTTGEATDTQYF.

V gene TRBV7-9 combines with J gene TRBJ2-7, with a weak D call TRBD1 (6 bases). This CDR3 contains 12 residues. V shed 6 bases and J shed 6 bases, with 12 bases lying between them. The germline CDR1 and CDR2 sequences are SEHNR and FQNEAQ (reference sequence). In DNA, the CDR3 is TGTGCCAGCAGGACACAGGGCAGCGAGCAGTACTTC. This translates into CASRTQGSEQYF. Full variable domain (outside the CDR3, taken from reference TRBV7-9 and TRBJ2-7): DTGVSQNPRHKITKRGQNVTFRCDPISEHNRLYWYRQTLGQGPEFLTYFQNEAQLEKSRLLSDRFSAERPKGSFSTLEIQRTEQGDSAMYLCASRTQGSEQYFGPGTRLTVT.

The table lists this clone with a few counts. The chain uses TRBV14 and TRBJ2-5; 9 bases agree with TRBD2. Looked up from germline, CDR1 is SGHDN and CDR2 is FVKESK. This CDR3 contains 14 residues. V shed 5 bases and J 5 bases; nucleotides not matched to a gene: 6. The chain's CDR3 is CASSLAGDRETQYF. CDR3 bases: TGTGCCAGCAGCTTAGCGGGAGATAGGGAGACCCAGTACTTC.

This clone was counted between two and nine times. This rearrangement joins TRBV12-5 to TRBJ2-3, with 7 bases that match TRBD2. The J segment lost 5 bases and the V segment lost 3 bases, leaving 11 bases of the junction unmatched. The CDR3 is made up of 16 amino acids. CDR1 and CDR2 from the germline V gene are LGHNT and FRNRAP. The CDR3, as DNA: TGTGCTAGTGGTTTCGGGACTACCCCCAACGGAGATACGCAGTATTTT. Its protein is CASGFGTTPNGDTQYF.

This clone turned up a few times. V gene TRBV9 combines with J gene TRBJ2-3; 9 positions agree with TRBD1. V shed 4 bases and J 6 bases; nucleotides not matched to a gene: 6. CDR1 and CDR2 from the germline V gene are SGDLS and YYNGEE. The CDR3 runs to 14 residues. CDR3 protein: CASSLGDRDDTQYF. CDR3 in DNA: TGTGCCAGCAGCTTAGGGGACAGGGATGATACGCAGTATTTT.

This clone was counted only a few times. This chain joins TRBV7-2 and TRBJ2-2, with 7 bases fitting TRBD2. Per germline, CDR1 SGHTA and CDR2 FQGNSA. Trimming at V came to 4 bases and at J to 3 bases, leaving 8 bases not matched to a gene. CDR3 size: 16 residues. Here the CDR3 DNA reads TGTGCCAGCAGCTCCTCTAGCGGCAGTTACACCGGGGAGCTGTTTTTT. It yields the protein CASSSSSGSYTGELFF.